This entry lists 26 T cell receptor beta chains sequenced from one sample in a study of cytomegalovirus exposure and HLA in healthy donors (dated by TCRdb to 2016 to 2017). Libraries were made using the immunoSEQ multiplex PCR assay. TCRdb re-hosts the immuneACCESS table, in-frame sequences only. Its copies lack some clones; in the studies checked, an unresolved V gene accounts for under half of them, and the cause for the rest is not known. The table for this sample lists fewer than 250,000 clones; roughly 89% of them were counted only once. The ten largest clones add up to 2.6% of the sample. The sequencing input was PBMCs. These receptors were obtained from a man aged 18 to 30 in good health and CMV-seronegative.

There are a few counts of this clone. CDR3 sequence reads: CASSPRSGYEQYF. The DNA of the CDR3 is TGTGCCAGCAGCCCCCGTAGCGGGTACGAGCAGTACTTC. V gene TRBV7-9 combines with J gene TRBJ2-7; 7 positions agree with TRBD2. V was clipped by 5 bases and J by 4 bases; unmatched bases: 5. The V gene's germline CDR1 is SEHNR and CDR2 FQNEAQ (reference sequence). The CDR3 spans 13 residues.

The genes are TRBV25-1 and TRBJ1-6, with a weak D call TRBD1 (6 bases). Trimming took 1 base from V and 6 from J, leaving 10 bases between them. Germline CDR1 is MGHDK and CDR2 is SYGVNS. The CDR3 sequence is 15 residues long. Written as DNA, the CDR3 is TGTGCCAGCAGTGAATCAGGGGTCGGTAATTCACCCCTCCACTTT. It yields the protein CASSESGVGNSPLHF.

The chain couples TRBV2 to TRBJ1-2; possible D gene TRBD1, 5 bases. The CDR3 consists of 12 residues. The V end lost 6 bases, the J end lost 1 base, and 6 bases lay between the germline ends. CDR1 SNHLY and CDR2 FYNNEI come from the germline V gene. Here the CDR3 DNA reads TGTGCCAGCAGCGGGGGTAACTATGGCTACACCTTC. It is translated as CASSGGNYGYTF.

V is TRBV2 and J is TRBJ2-5; D might be TRBD2 (5 bases). The CDR3 is 15 amino acids. Germline CDR1 reads SNHLY; CDR2 reads FYNNEI. Trimming took off 7 bases at V and 0 bases at J, with 15 bases between the two ends. CDR3 coding DNA: TGTGCCAGCACACAGTCGAGGGTGTACCAAGAGACCCAGTACTTC. This translates into CASTQSRVYQETQYF.

This rearrangement joins TRBV30 to TRBJ2-7; possible D gene TRBD2, 5 bases. Per the germline V gene, CDR1 is GTSNPN and CDR2 is SVGIG (reference sequence). The CDR3 sequence is 13 residues long. Trimming removed 3 bases at V and 3 bases at J, with 12 bases between. The CDR3 sequence is CAWRAGLYYEQYF. CDR3 in DNA: TGTGCCTGGAGGGCGGGCCTTTACTACGAGCAGTACTTC.

The chain links TRBV10-2 to TRBJ2-7, with 7 bases aligning to TRBD2. With 4 bases clipped from V and 2 bases from J, the junction kept 2 bases outside the gene matches. Germline values: CDR1 WSHSY, CDR2 SAAADI. The CDR3 is made up of 13 amino acids. CDR3 nucleotide sequence: TGCGCCAGCAGTGTGGGGGGGACCTACGAGCAGTACTTC. Translated: CASSVGGTYEQYF.

V and J are TRBV5-1 and TRBJ2-3, with D possibly TRBD2 on 5 matching bases. CDR1 SGHRS and CDR2 YFSETQ come from the germline V gene. The CDR3 contains 15 residues. Trimming removed 0 bases at V and 5 bases at J, with 13 bases between. The CDR3 is CASSLGGLSEDTQYF. In DNA, the CDR3 is TGCGCCAGCAGCTTGGGTGGACTCTCGGAAGATACGCAGTATTTT.

The chain employs TRBV29-1 and TRBJ2-6, with a tentative D call TRBD1 (5 bases). Looked up from germline, CDR1 is SQVTM and CDR2 is ANQGSEA. The CDR3 is made up of 15 amino acids. V was clipped by 5 bases and J by 0 bases, with 11 bases between them. The CDR3 DNA follows: TGCAGCGTTATGACGCAGGGCTCTGGGGCCAACGTCCTGACTTTC. As protein: CSVMTQGSGANVLTF.

This rearrangement joins TRBV5-1 to TRBJ2-1; weak D call: TRBD2 (5 bases). Between the trimmed V and J ends, which lost 2 bases and 6 bases, there was a span of 12 bases. The CDR3 consists of 14 residues. Germline-derived CDR1 and CDR2 are SGHRS and YFSETQ. CDR3 amino acids: CASSFEGVSNEQFF. The CDR3, as DNA: TGCGCCAGCAGCTTCGAGGGAGTGTCCAATGAGCAGTTCTTC.

This chain uses TRBV10-3 with TRBJ1-5; the D is unclear. This CDR3 spans 13 amino acids. In germline, CDR1 is ENHRY, CDR2 SYGVKD. V lost 4 bases, J lost 6 bases, and 10 bases lay in between. The CDR3 bases are TGTGCCATCAGTGGTGGGGAGACTCAGCCCCAGCATTTT. Its translation: CAISGGETQPQHF.

This chain joins TRBV29-1 and TRBJ2-3; 9 nucleotides line up with TRBD1. J lost 2 bases, V lost 8 bases, and 17 bases had no gene match. There are 17 residues in the CDR3. CDR1 is SQVTM, CDR2 ANQGSEA, per germline. DNA for the CDR3: TGCAGCATTCCGGGACAGGGATCGCCGACCCTCACAGATACGCAGTATTTT. Translation: CSIPGQGSPTLTDTQYF.

This clone was found once. The chain has TRBV2 and TRBJ1-2; TRBD1 aligns across 7 bases. Germline V gene sequence: CDR1 SNHLY, CDR2 FYNNEI. The CDR3 is 12 residues long. Trimming took 11 bases from V and 4 from J; bases not matched to a gene: 7. CDR3 in amino acids: CAGTGDLYGYTF. The CDR3 DNA reads TGTGCCGGAACAGGGGACCTCTATGGCTACACCTTC. The full variable domain, rest sourced from reference TRBV2 and TRBJ1-2, is EPEVTQTPSHQVTQMGQEVILRCVPISNHLYFYWYRQILGQKVEFLVSFYNNEISEKSEIFDDQFSVERPDGSNFTLKIRSTKLEDSAMYFCAGTGDLYGYTFGSGTRLTVV.

The chain joins TRBV9 to TRBJ2-5; 10 nucleotides agree with TRBD2. Trimming took 0 bases from V and 3 from J; bases not matched to a gene: 5. CDR3 length equals 16 residues. Looked up from germline, CDR1 is SGDLS and CDR2 is YYNGEE. The CDR3 coding sequence is TGTGCCAGCAGCGTAGCTCCTAGCGGGGGAAAAGAGACCCAGTACTTC. This translates into CASSVAPSGGKETQYF.

The chain recombines TRBV4-2 with TRBJ2-7; TRBD2 matches at 8 bases. Trimming cost V 0 bases and J 6 bases; bases outside gene matches: 7. This CDR3 spans 15 amino acids. The germline V gene encodes CDR1 LGHNA and CDR2 YNFKEQ. The CDR3 region is CASSQDWTSYPEQYF. DNA for the CDR3: TGTGCCAGCAGCCAAGACTGGACTAGCTACCCCGAGCAGTACTTC.

The chain combines TRBV28 with TRBJ2-7; 9 bases map to TRBD1. The germline CDR1 and CDR2 sequences are MDHEN and SYDVKM. The CDR3 has 13 amino acids. The junction had 6 bases not matched to a gene; V was cut back by 7 bases and J by 5 bases. CDR3 in amino acids: CASIDRGMNEQYF. CDR3 sequence (DNA): TGTGCCAGCATTGACAGGGGGATGAACGAGCAGTACTTC.

The chain has TRBV19 and TRBJ1-5; 7 positions agree with TRBD1. J gave up 4 bases and V 4 bases, and 4 bases lay outside the gene matches. The V gene's germline CDR1 is LNHDA and CDR2 SQIVND (reference sequence). The CDR3 has 14 residues. The CDR3 loop is CASSTPTGNQPQHF. Here the CDR3 DNA reads TGTGCCAGTAGTACGCCGACAGGGAATCAGCCCCAGCATTTT.

The chain carries TRBV11-2 and TRBJ2-7; D is undetermined. From germline, CDR1 is SGHAT and CDR2 FQNNGV. Trimming left V 1 base short and J 3 bases short, with 13 bases between. The CDR3 is 15 residues long. The CDR3 loop is CASSLGIGQIYEQYF. DNA for the CDR3: TGTGCCAGCAGCTTAGGTATTGGCCAGATCTACGAGCAGTACTTC.

The chain has TRBV6-1 and TRBJ2-7; 9 bases agree with TRBD2. CDR3 length: 12 amino acids. CDR1 is MNHNS and CDR2 is SASEGT in the germline V gene. Here the CDR3 DNA reads TGTGCCAGCCGAAACCCCCTCGAGCGGGGGGAAGTC. Encoded protein: CASRNPLERGEV.

This clone was seen once. The chain employs TRBV28 and TRBJ2-2; perhaps TRBD2 as D (5 bases). V lost 5 bases, J lost 1 base, and 11 bases lay in between. Germline values: CDR1 MDHEN, CDR2 SYDVKM. The CDR3 length is 15 residues. CDR3 DNA: TGTGCCAGCAGTCGAGGGAATCTGAACACCGGGGAGCTGTTTTTT. Translated, it gives CASSRGNLNTGELFF. Drawing the rest from reference TRBV28 and TRBJ2-2, the complete variable domain is DVKVTQSSRYLVKRTGEKVFLECVQDMDHENMFWYRQDPGLGLRLIYFSYDVKMKEKGDIPEGYSVSREKKERFSLILESASTNQTSMYLCASSRGNLNTGELFFGEGSRLTVL.

This chain joins TRBV28 and TRBJ1-5; D may be TRBD1 (5 bases). The CDR3 covers 15 residues. Trimming shortened V by 8 bases and J by 3 bases, and 17 bases separated the two germline ends. Germline values: CDR1 MDHEN, CDR2 SYDVKM. CDR3 amino acids: CASRPAGRVNQPQHF. CDR3 sequence (DNA): TGTGCCAGCCGACCAGCCGGCAGGGTCAATCAGCCCCAGCATTTT.

The genes are TRBV7-2 and TRBJ2-4, with 10 nucleotides matching TRBD2. Per germline, CDR1 SGHTA and CDR2 FQGNSA. The junction had 11 bases not matched to a gene; V was cut back by 5 bases and J by 7 bases. The CDR3 is 16 amino acids. CDR3 in amino acids: CASSTQTSGLGNIQYF. DNA for the CDR3: TGTGCCAGCAGCACGCAGACTAGCGGGCTCGGGAACATTCAGTACTTC.

Only a few counts were recorded for this clone. The chain links TRBV19 to TRBJ1-6; 7 bases agree with TRBD1. CDR3 size: 14 residues. Germline V gene lookup returns CDR1 LNHDA and CDR2 SQIVND (reference sequence). V lost 4 bases and J lost 12; bases outside the gene matches: 9. The DNA for the CDR3 is TGTGCCAGTAGTACCTACAGGGGCGGCGGACCCCTCCACTTT. This translates into CASSTYRGGGPLHF.

V gene TRBV25-1 combines with J gene TRBJ2-3; 8 bases fit TRBD2. The CDR3 has 15 amino acids. The V gene end was trimmed by 7 bases and the J gene end by 0 bases; junction bases not matched to a gene: 6. The V gene's germline CDR1 is MGHDK and CDR2 SYGVNS. The CDR3 DNA reads TGTGCCAGCATAGCGGGGATTTCTAGCACAGATACGCAGTATTTT. Translating it yields CASIAGISSTDTQYF.

The J gene is TRBJ2-2, the V gene TRBV5-6; D remains ambiguous. The V gene lost 1 base and the J gene lost 8 bases, with 12 bases spanning the gap. Germline assignment: CDR1 SGHDT and CDR2 YYEEEE. This CDR3 comprises 14 residues. CDR3 region: CASSLLGQLGELFF. In DNA, the CDR3 is TGTGCCAGCAGCTTGCTAGGCCAGTTAGGGGAGCTGTTTTTT.

CDR3 in amino acids: CASSSRTGGTGNTIYF. The DNA for the CDR3 is TGTGCCAGCAGCTCACGGACAGGGGGCACTGGAAACACCATATATTTT. The chain combines TRBV9 with TRBJ1-3; 11 bases agree with TRBD1. Germline V gene lookup returns CDR1 SGDLS and CDR2 YYNGEE. The CDR3 consists of 16 residues. With V trimmed by 4 bases and J by 2 bases, 5 bases remained unmatched. Supplemented by reference TRBV9 and TRBJ1-3, the full variable domain reads DSGVTQTPKHLITATGQRVTLRCSPRSGDLSVYWYQQSLDQGLQFLIQYYNGEERAKGNILERFSAQQFPDLHSELNLSSLELGDSALYFCASSSRTGGTGNTIYFGEGSWLTVV.

CDR3 in DNA: TGTGCCTGGAGTATCTCAGGGGGTTTTTGGCAGCCCCAGCATTTT. It specifies CAWSISGGFWQPQHF. This rearrangement joins TRBV30 to TRBJ1-5; 7 bases fit TRBD1. This CDR3 spans 15 amino acids. With V trimmed by 2 bases and J by 7 bases, 11 bases remained unmatched. Per the germline V gene, CDR1 is GTSNPN and CDR2 is SVGIG (reference sequence).